This T cell receptor beta chain was documented in a study of vaccination and CD4 T cells after COVID-19. Cultured CD4+ T-cell DNA underwent Oncomine TCR Beta short-read sequencing. TCRdb reanalysed the PCR reads using MiXCR and keeps one entry per CDR3 protein. The sample contains 3,000 to 3,500 distinct CDR3 sequences, about 79% of which appear only once. The CDR3 contains 15 residues. The V gene's germline CDR1 is SGHVS and CDR2 FQNEAQ. V was pared by 5 bases and J by 1 base, with 3 bases of the junction left unmatched. With respect to this clonotype: The antigen is not known.

Treatment described: approximately nine-day PBMC culture with coronavirus spike peptide pools or control peptides (ViraFEST assay). Positive SARS-CoV-2 PCR tests in convalescent patients dated from March to December 2020, pre-Alpha, Beta and Delta. This TCR was sampled from a human donor who had recovered from COVID-19. The gene calls are TRBV7-8 and TRBJ2-5; 11 bases are shared with TRBD2. Sequenced sample: CD4+ T cells from blood, cultured in vitro. The CDR3 reads CASSPTSGVQETQYF. DNA of the CDR3: TGTGCCAGCAGCCCGACTAGCGGGGTCCAAGAGACCCAGTACTTC.